This T cell receptor (beta chain) originates from a study of T cell repertoires in cytomegalovirus infection. Study in general: It can be stated that public TCR beta signatures indicated CMV infection as well as a matching HLA type.

Using its own MiXCR run on the reads, TCRdb lists one record per CDR3 protein. The sample contains about 24,000 distinct CDR3 sequences, 22% of which appear only once. This clonotype was recorded many times. Antigen specificity is unknown. Trimming took 4 bases from V and 2 from J; bases not matched to a gene: 12. CDR1 and CDR2 from the germline V gene are SGHVS and FNYEAQ. The CDR3 is 18 amino acids. Sequenced material: CD8+ T cells from cultured PBMCs, taken from culture after CMV antigen stimulation. This TCR came from a human donor in good health (CMV status not recorded). Some clones in this sample may be carry-over from other donors' samples. The rearrangement links TRBV7-6 to TRBJ2-3; 10 bases are a match to TRBD2. CDR3 nucleotide sequence: TGTGCCAGCAGCTCGATAGCGGGGGGAATATCTAACACAGATACGCAGTATTTT. It specifies CASSSIAGGISNTDTQYF.